Detailed here is one T cell receptor (beta chain). This sample was taken from a study of T-cell memory formation after mild COVID-19. This CDR3 spans 14 amino acids. The V and J ends lost 1 base and 1 base respectively, with 7 bases between them. From germline, CDR1 is LNHNV and CDR2 YYDKDF (reference sequence). TCRdb re-called the 5' RACE reads with MiXCR, one entry per CDR3 protein. The sample includes about 620,000 distinct CDR3 sequences, 18% of them seen just once. The V gene is TRBV15, the J gene TRBJ1-1; D remains unclear. The specimen was PBMCs or a T cell subset sorted from them (not recorded which). The source of this sequence is an adult woman who had mild COVID-19 (a few samples of this study predate the infection). Cell type and time point are not known. The CDR3 coding sequence is TGTGCCACCAGCAGAGTCCGGGGGAACACTGAAGCTTTCTTT. Residues: CATSRVRGNTEAFF.